This TCR beta chain was sequenced for a study of cytomegalovirus exposure and HLA in healthy donors. PCR amplification relied on 60 Vbeta primers (plus 13 Jbeta primers). Clones were read by immunoSEQ multiplex PCR, and TCRdb kept only the in-frame ones, dropping some. The sample yields about 67,000 clones, 55% to 80% seen once. Trimming pared 0 bases from V and 7 bases from J, leaving 9 bases between. The CDR3 length is 14 residues. The V gene's germline CDR1 is LNHDA and CDR2 SQIVND (reference sequence). This sequence joins TRBV19 and TRBJ2-2, with D possibly TRBD1 on 5 matching bases. The sample was PBMCs. The source of this sequence is a woman aged 30 to 39 in good health and CMV-seronegative. DNA of the CDR3: TGTGCCAGTAGTATAGATTATCAGGGCGGGGAGCTGTTTTTT. Its protein product is CASSIDYQGGELFF.